The present T cell receptor (beta chain) was sequenced within a study of shared clonotypes between healthy human individuals. Study summary: CD4 naive cells filled three plates per donor, CD4 memory three, CD8 naive two and CD8 memory one.

Trimming stripped 2 bases from V and 4 bases from J, with 9 bases between. The CDR3 sequence is 13 residues long. In germline, CDR1 is SGHVS, CDR2 FNYEAQ. Using immunoSEQ multiplex PCR, the repertoire was profiled, and TCRdb retains in-frame clones only, with some absent. This table has millions of clones, about 95% appearing once. A word on this clone: What it recognizes is unknown. The sample contains more than one DNA sequence encoding this CDR3.

Findings and limits, study-wide: Sorted-subset sequencing, rarefaction showed, was incomplete despite large depth.

Naive CD8 cells comprised CD45RO-negative, CCR7-positively selected cells, excluding terminally differentiated effector memory CD45RA+ cells. Material for sequencing was naive CD8+ T cells sorted from blood. The origin of this receptor is a man between 18 and 29 years old in good health. J is TRBJ2-7 and V is TRBV7-6; D is unclear. CDR3: CASSLRLGYEQYF. The DNA for the CDR3 is TGTGCCAGCAGCTTACGGTTGGGTTACGAGCAGTACTTC.